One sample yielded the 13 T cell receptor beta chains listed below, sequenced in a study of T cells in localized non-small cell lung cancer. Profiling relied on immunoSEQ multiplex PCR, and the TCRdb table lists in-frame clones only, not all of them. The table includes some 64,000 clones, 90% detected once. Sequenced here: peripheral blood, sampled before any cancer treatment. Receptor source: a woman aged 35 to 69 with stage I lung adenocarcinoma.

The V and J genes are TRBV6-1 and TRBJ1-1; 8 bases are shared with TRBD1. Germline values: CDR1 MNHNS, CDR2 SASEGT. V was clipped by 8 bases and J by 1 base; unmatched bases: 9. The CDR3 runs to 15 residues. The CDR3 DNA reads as TGTGCCAGCTCTCTATACGGACAGGGGAACACTGAAGCTTTCTTT. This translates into CASSLYGQGNTEAFF.

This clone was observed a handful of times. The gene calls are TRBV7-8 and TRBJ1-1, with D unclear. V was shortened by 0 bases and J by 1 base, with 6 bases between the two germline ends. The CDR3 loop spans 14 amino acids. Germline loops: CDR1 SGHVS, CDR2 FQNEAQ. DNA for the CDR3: TGTGCCAGCAGCTTAGCTACCGGGAACACTGAAGCTTTCTTT. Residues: CASSLATGNTEAFF.

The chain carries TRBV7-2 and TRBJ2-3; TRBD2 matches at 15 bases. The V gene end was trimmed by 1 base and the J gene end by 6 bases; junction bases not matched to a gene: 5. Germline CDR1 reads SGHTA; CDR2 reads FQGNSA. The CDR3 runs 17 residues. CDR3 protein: CASSLVGLAGGRDTQYF. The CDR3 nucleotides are TGTGCCAGCAGCTTAGTAGGACTAGCGGGGGGGAGGGATACGCAGTATTTT.

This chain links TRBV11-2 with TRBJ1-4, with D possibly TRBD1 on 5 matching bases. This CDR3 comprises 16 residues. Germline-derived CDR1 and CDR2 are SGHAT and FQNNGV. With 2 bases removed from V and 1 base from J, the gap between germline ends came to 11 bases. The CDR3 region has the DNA TGTGCCAGCAGCTTACGATTAAGGGGAACTAATGAAAAACTGTTTTTT. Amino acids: CASSLRLRGTNEKLFF.

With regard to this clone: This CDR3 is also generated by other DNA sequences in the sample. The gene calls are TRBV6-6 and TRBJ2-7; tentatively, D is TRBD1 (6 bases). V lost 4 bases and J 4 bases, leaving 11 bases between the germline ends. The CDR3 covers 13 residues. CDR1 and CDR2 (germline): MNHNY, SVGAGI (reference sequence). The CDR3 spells CASSSRGLYEQYF. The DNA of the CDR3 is TGTGCCAGCAGTTCTAGGGGGTTGTACGAGCAGTACTTC.

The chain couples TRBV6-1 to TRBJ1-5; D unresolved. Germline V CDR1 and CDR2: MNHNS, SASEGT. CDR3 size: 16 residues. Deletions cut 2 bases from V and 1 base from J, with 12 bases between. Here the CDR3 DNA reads TGTGCCAGCAGTGAATGGTGGGTGATGAGCAATCAGCCCCAGCATTTT. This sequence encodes CASSEWWVMSNQPQHF.

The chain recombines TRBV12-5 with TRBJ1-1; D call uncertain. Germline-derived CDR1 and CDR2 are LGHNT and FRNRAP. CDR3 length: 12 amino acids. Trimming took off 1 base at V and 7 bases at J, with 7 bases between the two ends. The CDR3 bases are TGTGCTAGTGGTTTGGAACGAATTGAAGCTTTCTTT. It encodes CASGLERIEAFF.

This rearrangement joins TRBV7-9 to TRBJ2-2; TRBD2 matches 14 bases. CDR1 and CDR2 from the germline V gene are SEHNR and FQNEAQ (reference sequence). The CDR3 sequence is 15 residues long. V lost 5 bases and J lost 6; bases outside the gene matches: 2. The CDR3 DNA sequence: TGTGCCAGCAGCCTGACTAGCGGGAGGGCCGGGGAGCTGTTTTTT. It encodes CASSLTSGRAGELFF.

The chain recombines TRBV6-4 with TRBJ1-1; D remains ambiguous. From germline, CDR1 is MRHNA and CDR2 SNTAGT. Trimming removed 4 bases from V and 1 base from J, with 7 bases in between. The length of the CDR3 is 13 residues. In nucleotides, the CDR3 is TGTGCCAGCAGTGCTCGAGAGAACACTGAAGCTTTCTTT. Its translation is CASSARENTEAFF.

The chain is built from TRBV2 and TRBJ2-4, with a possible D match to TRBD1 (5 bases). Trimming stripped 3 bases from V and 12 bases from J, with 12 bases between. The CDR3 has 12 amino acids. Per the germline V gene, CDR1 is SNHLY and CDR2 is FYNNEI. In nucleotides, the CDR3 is TGTGCCAGCAGTGACAGGGCCTGGGATCAGTACTTC. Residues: CASSDRAWDQYF.

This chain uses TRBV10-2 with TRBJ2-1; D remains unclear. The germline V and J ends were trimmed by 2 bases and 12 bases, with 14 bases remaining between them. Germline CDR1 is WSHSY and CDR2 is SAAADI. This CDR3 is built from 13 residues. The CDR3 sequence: CASSEPWATGQFF. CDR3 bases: TGCGCCAGCAGTGAGCCCTGGGCGACTGGGCAGTTCTTC.

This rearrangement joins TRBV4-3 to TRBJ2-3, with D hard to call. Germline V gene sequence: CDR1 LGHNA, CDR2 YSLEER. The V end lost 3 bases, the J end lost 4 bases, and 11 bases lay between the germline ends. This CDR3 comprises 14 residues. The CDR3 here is CASSHAPPADTQYF. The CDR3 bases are TGCGCCAGCAGCCACGCCCCGCCGGCAGATACGCAGTATTTT.

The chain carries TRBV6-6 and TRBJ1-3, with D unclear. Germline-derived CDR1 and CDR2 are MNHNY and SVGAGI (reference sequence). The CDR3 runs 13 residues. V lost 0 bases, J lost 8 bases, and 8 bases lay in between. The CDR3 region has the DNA TGTGCCAGCAGTTACTCGAGCAGCCACACCATATATTTT. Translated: CASSYSSSHTIYF.